This T cell receptor beta chain derives from a study of human T cells and chemical hapten exposure. Across the whole study: Patients got weekly scalp diphenylcyclopropenone doses over the roughly 22-week study. How much TCR each sample yielded varied, mostly because pooled library volumes differed slightly.

Study-wide points: The count of PT1 expanded TCRs correlated positively with patch test score.

This clonotype was picked up many times. Its specificity is unknown. Time point noted: patch test 1, 2 weeks after DPC sensitization. The treatment: therapeutic diphenylcyclopropenone sensitization with weekly scalp DPC. Patch tests were applied only after blood draws. TCRdb recomputed calls from the RACE reads with MiXCR, one row per CDR3 protein. The data contain roughly 360,000 distinct CDR3 sequences, roughly 4.8% of them singletons. The input for sequencing was whole blood, taken in connection with sensitization to the hapten diphenylcyclopropenone (DPC). The clonotype comes from a woman between 45 and 65 years old with alopecia areata. Some clones in this sample may be carry-over from other donors' samples.

The CDR3 region is CASSLGLSSTDTQYF. The CDR3 nucleotides are TGTGCCAGCAGCTTAGGCCTCTCTAGCACAGATACGCAGTATTTT. This chain connects TRBV13 to TRBJ2-3, with no clear D. V dropped 0 bases and J dropped 0 bases, with 7 bases sitting between them. Germline values: CDR1 PRHDT, CDR2 FYEKMQ (reference sequence). This CDR3 has 15 amino acids.